The sample holds many counts of the clone carrying this T cell receptor beta chain. The target antigen is unknown. The data were taken from a study of CD8 T cells in ankylosing spondylitis. It was by quantitative 5'-RACE with molecular barcodes that TCR beta libraries were made. One entry per CDR3 protein, called by TCRdb with MiXCR from the 5' RACE reads. The table lists 200,000 to 300,000 distinct CDR3 sequences, roughly 32% of them singletons. Findings of the study overall: About 8 highly homologous variants formed a TCR beta motif that appeared characteristic of ankylosing spondylitis blood. Enrichment of disease-linked clones was reportedly significant in matched ankylosing spondylitis synovial fluid.

With 4 bases clipped from V and 0 bases from J, the junction kept 14 bases outside the gene matches. This CDR3 has 19 amino acids. The germline gives CDR1 SGHDT, CDR2 YYEEEE. V is TRBV5-6 and J is TRBJ2-1; 9 bases align to TRBD1. Sample: blood, either unsorted or a sorted T cell fraction (not recorded which). This clonotype was obtained from a male donor with ankylosing spondylitis or in good health (not recorded which). As DNA, the CDR3 is TGTGCCAGCAGCCCCTCGGACAGGGGACCGCCGAGCTCCTACAATGAGCAGTTCTTC. It encodes CASSPSDRGPPSSYNEQFF.